This T cell receptor (beta chain) was sequenced during a study of cytotoxic CD8 clonotypes in ibrutinib-treated CLL. Study conclusions and caveats: Baseline-level clonality went beyond age-matched healthy donors and moved in step with circulating CD8+ T-cell counts. Clonality went up at the time of ibrutinib response, stayed stable in sustained remission, and later dropped back toward its baseline level at progression. Among the clonotypes, public ones were uncommon and contracted or held stable on treatment.

This CDR3 has 18 amino acids. The germline gives CDR1 SEHNR, CDR2 FQNEAQ (reference sequence). Trimming shortened V by 6 bases and J by 0 bases, and 21 bases separated the two germline ends. About this clone: Antigen: not known.

The table came from immunoSEQ multiplex PCR; TCRdb's copy has only in-frame clones and leaves some out. The data show over 100,000 clones, under 70% seen once. TCR beta library input comprised around 2.1 micrograms of genomic DNA from cryopreserved PBMCs. The chain recombines TRBV7-9 with TRBJ2-1; unclear D gene. The specimen was PBMCs, collected after 24 months of ibrutinib treatment. This TCR derives from a human donor with chronic lymphocytic leukemia. The CDR3 sequence is CASRRYTDPLGSYNEQFF. DNA of the CDR3: TGTGCCAGCAGACGCTACACCGATCCCCTTGGCTCCTACAATGAGCAGTTCTTC.